What follows describes a single T cell receptor beta chain. The antigen remains unidentified. The data were obtained in a study of human T cells and chemical hapten exposure. CDR1 DFQATT and CDR2 SNEGSKA come from the germline V gene (reference sequence). Trimming cost V 5 bases and J 5 bases; bases outside gene matches: 8. The CDR3 sequence is 15 residues long. Unique molecular identifiers were attached to individual cDNA molecules within the library. TCRdb processed the RACE reads anew with MiXCR; each CDR3 protein has one entry. The sample holds fewer than 200,000 distinct CDR3 sequences; 20% to 25% are singletons and the top ten take approximately 6.7%. Stated time point: patch test 1, 2 weeks after DPC sensitization. Treatment: therapeutic diphenylcyclopropenone sensitization with weekly scalp DPC. Samples of blood were obtained prior to the application of each patch test. Points from the study as a whole: Relative to control repertoires, expanded TCRs gave rise to significantly more large CDR3 similarity clusters.

The clonotype was recovered from a woman aged 50 to 60 with alopecia areata. Some clones in this sample may be carry-over from other donors' samples. This sequence joins TRBV20-1 and TRBJ2-2; 10 bases fit TRBD2. The starting material was whole blood, obtained in connection with sensitization to the hapten diphenylcyclopropenone (DPC). The CDR3 DNA reads TGCAGTGCTCCGAGGACTAGCGGAAAGACCGGGGAGCTGTTTTTT. The encoded protein is CSAPRTSGKTGELFF.